The rows below give T cell receptor beta chains drawn from one sample of a study of blood T cell repertoires in COVID-19. TCRdb's copy holds only in-frame clones and misses some; the assay was immunoSEQ multiplex PCR. The sample lists under 250,000 clones, approximately 77% occurring once. Sequenced sample: peripheral blood. The receptors derive from a woman at least 80 years old with acute or convalescent COVID-19. Each CDR3 is given with its conserved first and last residue. Each record gives: clone size, J gene, V gene, D gene, CDR3 protein, CDR3 DNA. A D gene is named only where the DNA matches it firmly. Size tells how often a clone was seen (once, few, many) or the class of an expanded clone, and some rows leave it out.

. TRBJ2-6 TRBV5-1 . CASSTGGNRVFAGANVLTF TGCGCCAGCAGCACTGGGGGCAACAGGGTCTTTGCTGGGGCCAACGTCCTGACTTTC
. TRBJ1-3 TRBV2 . CASRGTSGNTIYF TGTGCCAGCAGAGGGACATCAGGAAACACCATATATTTT
. TRBJ1-1 TRBV10-2 . CASSEGQNTEAFF TGCGCCAGCAGTGAGGGACAGAACACTGAAGCTTTCTTT
. TRBJ1-3 TRBV7-3 . CASSLTGGNSGNTIYF TGTGCCAGCAGCTTAACGGGGGGGAACTCTGGAAACACCATATATTTT
. TRBJ1-2 TRBV7-9 . CASSLRDGRYGYTF TGTGCCAGCAGCCTTCGGGACGGGAGGTATGGCTACACCTTC
few TRBJ2-2 TRBV27 . CASRDTNTGELFF TGTGCCAGCCGGGACACAAACACCGGGGAGCTGTTTTTT
. TRBJ2-7 TRBV30 TRBD2 CAWSFGGGSYEQYF TGTGCCTGGAGTTTTGGCGGGGGCTCCTACGAGCAGTACTTC
. TRBJ1-1 TRBV27 TRBD1 CASSRRGTGYLAFF TGTGCCAGCAGCCGGAGGGGGACAGGGTATTTAGCTTTCTTT
few TRBJ1-5 TRBV6-6 . CASSYWPKDQPQHF TGTGCCAGCAGTTACTGGCCGAAAGATCAGCCCCAGCATTTT
. TRBJ2-2 TRBV24-1 TRBD1 CATSDFQGANTGELFF TGTGCCACCAGTGATTTTCAGGGGGCGAACACCGGGGAGCTGTTTTTT
. TRBJ2-1 TRBV12-2 . CASRLADSHYNEQFF TGTGCAAGTCGCTTAGCCGACAGCCACTACAATGAGCAGTTCTTC
. TRBJ1-1 TRBV10-3 . CAIAPNLRDTEAFF TGTGCCATCGCTCCCAACTTGCGGGACACTGAAGCTTTCTTT
. TRBJ1-3 TRBV19 TRBD1 CASSTPWGQRTGNTIYF TGTGCCAGTAGTACCCCCTGGGGACAGAGGACAGGAAACACCATATATTTT
. TRBJ1-5 TRBV28 . CASSLEQGNQPQHF TGTGCCAGCAGTTTAGAGCAGGGCAATCAGCCCCAGCATTTT